This TCR beta chain was recorded in a study of technical replicates of blood from a few donors. Sequencing was performed with immunoSEQ multiplex PCR; in TCRdb, only in-frame clones are kept and a portion is missing. The table includes 87,000 or so clones, around 93% detected once. Trimming left V 7 bases short and J 4 bases short, with 20 bases between. The CDR3 sequence is 15 residues long. CDR1 is SGHRS and CDR2 is YFSETQ in the germline V gene. The material sequenced was T cells isolated from PBMCs. The receptor was derived from a human donor in good health. J is TRBJ1-2 and V is TRBV5-1; D is ambiguous. CDR3 nucleotides: TGCGCCAGCGGTACGCGAAAAGTAAGCCGCTATGGCTACACCTTC. Protein: CASGTRKVSRYGYTF.